This is a list of T cell receptor beta chains from one sample in a study of T cell repertoires in cytomegalovirus infection. MiXCR was run by TCRdb on the reads, yielding one entry per CDR3 protein. The sample has 150,000 to 180,000 distinct CDR3 sequences, about a quarter seen once. Sequencing was carried out using PBMCs. The origin of the receptors is a human donor in good health (CMV status not recorded). Some clones in this sample may be carry-over from other donors' samples. Both conserved end residues are part of each CDR3. The order of the fields is D gene, J gene, CDR3 length, clone size, V gene, CDR3 protein, CDR3 DNA. A D gene is named only where the DNA matches it firmly. Size is stated for part of the rows, as once, few or many counts, or as a class when the clone is expanded.

NA TRBJ1-1 16 NA TRBV14 CASSIIGGSRSTEAFF TGTGCCAGCAGTATAATAGGAGGGTCCCGGAGCACTGAAGCTTTCTTT
TRBD2 TRBJ2-1 14 many TRBV12-3/TRBV12-4 CASSSASGAVWQFF TGTGCCAGCAGTTCTGCTAGCGGGGCTGTGTGGCAGTTCTTC
NA TRBJ2-7 16 NA TRBV6-5 CASSYYDPAQDYEQYF TGTGCCAGCAGTTACTATGACCCCGCGCAGGACTACGAGCAGTACTTC
TRBD1 TRBJ1-1 15 NA TRBV12-3/TRBV12-4 CASSLAAGTGVEAFF TGTGCCAGCAGTTTGGCTGCCGGGACAGGGGTTGAAGCTTTCTTT
NA TRBJ2-3 13 NA TRBV9 CASSVGGGTTQYF TGTGCCAGCAGCGTAGGGGGCGGGACTACGCAGTATTTT
NA TRBJ2-5 15 few TRBV29-1 CSVSHPWTEQETQYF TGCAGCGTTTCCCACCCCTGGACAGAGCAAGAGACCCAGTACTTC
TRBD2 TRBJ2-1 16 NA TRBV7-3 CASSFASGSSYNEQFF TGTGCCAGCAGCTTCGCTAGCGGGAGCTCCTACAATGAGCAGTTCTTC
TRBD2 TRBJ2-2 18 many TRBV7-2 CASSQGLAGIRGPGELFF TGTGCCAGCAGCCAGGGACTAGCGGGAATCAGGGGTCCCGGGGAGCTGTTTTTT
NA TRBJ2-5 12 few TRBV29-1 CSVGWTVETQYF TGCAGCGTGGGATGGACTGTCGAGACCCAGTACTTC
NA TRBJ2-7 15 few TRBV25-1 CASSTGGDRSYEQYF TGTGCCAGCAGTACCGGTGGGGACCGTTCCTACGAGCAGTACTTC
NA TRBJ1-3 10 few TRBV28 CASGALTIYF TGTGCCAGCGGTGCTCTCACTATATATTTT
TRBD1 TRBJ2-5 16 NA TRBV2 CASSRGRQGVRETQYF TGTGCCAGCAGTCGAGGGAGACAGGGGGTACGAGAGACCCAGTACTTC
TRBD1 TRBJ1-2 16 NA TRBV29-1 CSVALTGTGGARGYTF TGCAGCGTTGCCCTCACCGGGACAGGGGGCGCAAGAGGCTACACCTTC
NA TRBJ2-5 13 few TRBV6-5 CASSLGSVKTQYF TGTGCCAGCAGTTTGGGGTCTGTGAAGACCCAGTACTTC
TRBD2 TRBJ2-3 19 few TRBV28 CASSLPPRTSGRVTDTQYF TGTGCCAGCAGTTTGCCCCCCCGGACTAGCGGGAGAGTGACAGATACGCAGTATTTT
TRBD1 TRBJ1-4 17 many TRBV6-6 CASSYSKDRGRVPELFF TGTGCCAGCAGTTACTCGAAGGACAGGGGGCGAGTGCCGGAACTGTTTTTT
TRBD2 TRBJ2-5 13 many TRBV7-2 CASASGVQETQYF TGTGCCAGTGCTAGCGGGGTTCAAGAGACCCAGTACTTC
NA TRBJ1-4 16 NA TRBV28 CASRLQGGSANEKLFF TGTGCCAGCAGACTACAGGGAGGGTCGGCTAATGAAAAACTGTTTTTT
TRBD1 TRBJ1-5 15 few TRBV28 CASSLFGTENQPQHF TGTGCCAGCAGTTTATTTGGGACAGAGAATCAGCCCCAGCATTTT
TRBD1 TRBJ1-2 14 few TRBV10-3 CAISPNTGADGYTF TGTGCCATCAGCCCGAACACAGGGGCCGATGGCTACACCTTC
NA TRBJ2-7 13 few TRBV6-6 CASRIPNSDEQYF TGTGCCAGCAGGATCCCAAACTCCGACGAGCAGTACTTC
TRBD2 TRBJ2-7 16 NA TRBV6-2/TRBV6-3 CASSYSKTGGDYEQYF TGTGCCAGCAGTTACTCGAAGACGGGGGGAGACTACGAGCAGTACTTC
NA TRBJ1-4 16 NA TRBV7-9 CASSFGGYGGDEKLFF TGTGCCAGCAGCTTTGGAGGTTACGGGGGGGATGAAAAACTGTTTTTT
NA TRBJ2-5 13 few TRBV7-9 CASSSVTMETQYF TGTGCCAGCAGCTCGGTAACTATGGAGACCCAGTACTTC
TRBD2 TRBJ2-5 18 NA TRBV18 CASSVRTSGIPLGETQYF TGTGCCAGCTCAGTCCGGACTAGCGGGATACCCCTCGGAGAGACCCAGTACTTC
NA TRBJ2-5 19 NA TRBV4-3 CASSQGRWGKGGYQETQYF TGCGCCAGCAGCCAAGGCCGCTGGGGCAAGGGTGGGTACCAAGAGACCCAGTACTTC
NA TRBJ2-7 15 NA TRBV5-1 CASQIGQGGPYEQYF TGCGCCAGCCAGATCGGACAAGGAGGGCCCTACGAGCAGTACTTC
NA TRBJ1-2 12 many TRBV28 CASSFLYDGYTF TGTGCCAGCAGTTTCCTATATGATGGCTACACCTTC
NA TRBJ2-3 15 many TRBV5-6 CASSLGQKYTDTQYF TGTGCCAGCAGCTTGGGTCAGAAGTACACAGATACGCAGTATTTT
NA TRBJ2-5 17 many TRBV7-8 CASSLARTGAGQETQYF TGTGCCAGCAGCTTAGCGCGGACAGGAGCGGGCCAAGAGACCCAGTACTTC
NA TRBJ2-3 15 many TRBV7-8 CASSLQGMGTDTQYF TGTGCCAGCAGCCTCCAGGGGATGGGCACAGATACGCAGTATTTT
TRBD2 TRBJ2-1 14 few TRBV29-1 CSVEGLAEYNEQFF TGCAGCGTTGAAGGACTAGCTGAGTACAATGAGCAGTTCTTC
NA TRBJ1-1 14 few TRBV4-3 CASSQLQENTEAFF TGCGCCAGCAGCCAATTACAGGAGAACACTGAAGCTTTCTTT
TRBD2 TRBJ2-5 14 many TRBV6-5 CASATSGRQETQYF TGTGCCAGCGCCACTAGCGGGAGACAAGAGACCCAGTACTTC
NA TRBJ2-3 12 few TRBV2 CASSVETDTQYF TGTGCCAGCAGTGTGGAAACAGATACGCAGTATTTT
NA TRBJ1-1 16 NA TRBV20-1 CSARDHTTQINTEAFF TGCAGTGCTAGAGATCACACTACCCAGATAAACACTGAAGCTTTCTTT
NA TRBJ2-7 14 NA TRBV20-1 CSAWLKGPTYEQYF TGCAGTGCCTGGCTGAAGGGCCCAACCTACGAGCAGTACTTC
NA TRBJ2-7 11 NA TRBV10-3 CAISEGHEQYF TGTGCCATCAGTGAGGGACACGAGCAGTACTTC
NA TRBJ2-5 15 many TRBV28 CASSPKGGYQETQYF TGTGCCAGCAGCCCCAAGGGCGGGTACCAAGAGACCCAGTACTTC
NA TRBJ2-5 16 NA TRBV7-8 CASSLVYRSHQETQYF TGTGCCAGCAGCTTAGTGTACAGGTCTCATCAAGAGACCCAGTACTTC
NA TRBJ2-7 14 many TRBV7-8 CASSFRSAGYEQYF TGTGCCAGCAGCTTTCGGTCTGCTGGGTACGAGCAGTACTTC
TRBD1 TRBJ1-5 18 NA TRBV19 CASSIRDSSMSSNQPQHF TGTGCCAGTAGTATCCGGGACAGCTCTATGAGTAGCAATCAGCCCCAGCATTTT
TRBD2 TRBJ2-5 15 many TRBV7-2 CASSSSRGGRETQYF TGTGCCAGCAGTTCCTCGCGGGGGGGCCGGGAGACCCAGTACTTC
NA TRBJ1-3 13 many TRBV7-2 CASSPRPGNTIYF TGTGCCAGCAGCCCCCGTCCTGGAAACACCATATATTTT
TRBD1 TRBJ2-1 14 NA TRBV6-2/TRBV6-3 CASRPGGTANEQFF TGTGCCAGCAGACCGGGTGGGACAGCCAATGAGCAGTTCTTC
TRBD2 TRBJ2-1 15 NA TRBV6-1 CATRKQGTGGDEQFF TGTGCCACCCGAAAACAGGGAACGGGAGGGGATGAGCAGTTCTTC
NA TRBJ1-2 14 NA TRBV24-1 CATSDPKGSYGYTF TGTGCCACCAGTGACCCGAAGGGGTCCTATGGCTACACCTTC
TRBD1 TRBJ1-2 15 NA TRBV6-5 CASTNTGWDSYGYTF TGTGCCAGCACCAACACGGGTTGGGACAGCTATGGCTACACCTTC
TRBD2 TRBJ2-5 14 many TRBV7-9 CASSPGLAGETQYF TGTGCCAGCAGCCCCGGACTAGCGGGAGAGACCCAGTACTTC
NA TRBJ2-7 17 NA TRBV18 CASSPRSGELYPYEQYF TGTGCCAGCTCACCCCGGTCGGGGGAACTTTACCCCTACGAGCAGTACTTC
NA TRBJ2-7 16 many TRBV7-2 CASSLTREVQTYEQYF TGTGCCAGCAGCTTAACCAGGGAGGTTCAGACCTACGAGCAGTACTTC
TRBD2 TRBJ2-1 15 few TRBV28 CASSPSGGPVEGQFF TGTGCCAGCAGCCCTAGCGGGGGTCCTGTCGAGGGGCAGTTCTTC
NA TRBJ1-6 15 NA TRBV19 CATFDGSSYNSPLHF TGTGCCACCTTCGACGGGAGCTCCTATAATTCACCCCTCCACTTT
NA TRBJ2-3 14 NA TRBV20-1 CSARRVWGTDTQYF TGCAGTGCTAGACGGGTATGGGGGACAGATACGCAGTATTTT